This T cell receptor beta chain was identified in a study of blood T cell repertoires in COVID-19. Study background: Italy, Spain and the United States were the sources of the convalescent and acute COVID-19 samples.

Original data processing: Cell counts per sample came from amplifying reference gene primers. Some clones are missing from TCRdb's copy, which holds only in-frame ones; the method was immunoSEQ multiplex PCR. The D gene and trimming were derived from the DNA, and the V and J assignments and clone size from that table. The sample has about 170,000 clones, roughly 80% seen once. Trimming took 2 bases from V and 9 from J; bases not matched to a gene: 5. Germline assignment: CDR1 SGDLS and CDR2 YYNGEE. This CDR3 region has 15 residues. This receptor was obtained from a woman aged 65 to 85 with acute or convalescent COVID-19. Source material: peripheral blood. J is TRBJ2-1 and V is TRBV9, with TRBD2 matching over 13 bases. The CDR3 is CASSVELAGGREQFF. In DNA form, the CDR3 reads TGTGCCAGCAGCGTGGAACTAGCGGGGGGGCGTGAGCAGTTCTTC.